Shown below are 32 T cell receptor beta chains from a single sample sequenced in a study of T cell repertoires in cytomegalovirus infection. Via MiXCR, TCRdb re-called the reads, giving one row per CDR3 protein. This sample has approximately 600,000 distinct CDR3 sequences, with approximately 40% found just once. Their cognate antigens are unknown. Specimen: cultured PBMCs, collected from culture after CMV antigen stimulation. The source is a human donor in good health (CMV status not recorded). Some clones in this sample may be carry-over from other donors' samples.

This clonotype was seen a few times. In nucleotides, the CDR3 is TGTGCCAGCAGACGAAGACCACAGGAGACCCAGTACTTC. Its protein product is CASRRRPQETQYF. The V and J genes are TRBV7-6 and TRBJ2-5; unclear D gene. Germline V CDR1 and CDR2: SGHVS, FNYEAQ. The germline V and J ends were trimmed by 6 bases and 5 bases, with 13 bases remaining between them. The length of the CDR3 is 13 residues.

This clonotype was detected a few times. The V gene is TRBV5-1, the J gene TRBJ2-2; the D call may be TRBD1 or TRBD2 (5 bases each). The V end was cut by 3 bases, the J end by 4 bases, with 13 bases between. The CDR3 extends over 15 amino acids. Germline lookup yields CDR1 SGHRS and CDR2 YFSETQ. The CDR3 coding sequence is TGCGCCAGCAGCTGGGGACCTGCTGGCACCGGGGAGCTGTTTTTT. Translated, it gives CASSWGPAGTGELFF. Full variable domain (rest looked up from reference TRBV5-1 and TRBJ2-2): KAGVTQTPRYLIKTRGQQVTLSCSPISGHRSVSWYQQTPGQGLQFLFEYFSETQRNKGNFPGRFSGRQFSNSRSEMNVSTLELGDSALYLCASSWGPAGTGELFFGEGSRLTVL.

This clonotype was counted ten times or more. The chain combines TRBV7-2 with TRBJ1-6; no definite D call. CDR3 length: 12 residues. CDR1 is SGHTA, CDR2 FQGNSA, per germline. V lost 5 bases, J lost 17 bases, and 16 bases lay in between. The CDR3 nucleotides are TGTGCCAGCAGCGCAGCGGGGTTGCTGATCCACTTT. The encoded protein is CASSAAGLLIHF.

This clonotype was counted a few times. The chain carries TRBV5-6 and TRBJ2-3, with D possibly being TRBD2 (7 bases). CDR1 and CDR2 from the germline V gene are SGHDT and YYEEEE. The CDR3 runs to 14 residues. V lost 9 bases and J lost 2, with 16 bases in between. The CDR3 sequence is CATRPGGATDTQYF. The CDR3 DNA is TGTGCCACCCGTCCTGGGGGGGCCACAGATACGCAGTATTTT. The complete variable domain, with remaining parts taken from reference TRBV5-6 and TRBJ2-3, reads DAGVTQSPTHLIKTRGQQVTLRCSPKSGHDTVSWYQQALGQGPQFIFQYYEEEERQRGNFPDRFSGHQFPNYSSELNVNALLLGDSALYLCATRPGGATDTQYFGPGTRLTVL.

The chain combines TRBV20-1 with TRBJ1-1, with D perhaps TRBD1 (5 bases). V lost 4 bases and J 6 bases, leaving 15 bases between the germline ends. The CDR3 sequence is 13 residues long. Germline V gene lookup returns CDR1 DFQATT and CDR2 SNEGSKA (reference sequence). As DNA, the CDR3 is TGCAGTGCTAATGGCTTTCGGGGCGCTGAAGCTTTCTTT. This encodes CSANGFRGAEAFF.

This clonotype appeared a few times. The CDR3 region is CASGDRVSGDTQYF. CDR3 nucleotide sequence: TGTGCCAGCGGAGACAGGGTCTCCGGAGATACGCAGTATTTT. This sequence joins TRBV19 and TRBJ2-3, with TRBD1 matching over 7 bases. V lost 9 bases, J lost 5 bases, and 11 bases stayed unmatched. The germline CDR1 and CDR2 sequences are LNHDA and SQIVND (reference sequence). CDR3 length equals 14 residues.

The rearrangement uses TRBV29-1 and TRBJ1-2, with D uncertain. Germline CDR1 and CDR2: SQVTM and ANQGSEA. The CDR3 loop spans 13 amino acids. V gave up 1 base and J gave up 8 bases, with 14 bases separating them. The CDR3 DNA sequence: TGCAGCGTTGAAGGACGGTTGGTCGGGGGCTACACCTTC. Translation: CSVEGRLVGGYTF. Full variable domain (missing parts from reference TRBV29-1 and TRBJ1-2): SAVISQKPSRDICQRGTSLTIQCQVDSQVTMMFWYRQQPGQSLTLIATANQGSEATYESGFVIDKFPISRPNLTFSTLTVSNMSPEDSSIYLCSVEGRLVGGYTFGSGTRLTVV.

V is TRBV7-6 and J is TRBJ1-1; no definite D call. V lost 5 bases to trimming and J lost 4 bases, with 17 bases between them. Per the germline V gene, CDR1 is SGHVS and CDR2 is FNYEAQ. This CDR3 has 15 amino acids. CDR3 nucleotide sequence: TGTGCCAGCAGCGGTGACGGACGAGGGCGCACTGAAGCTTTCTTT. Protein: CASSGDGRGRTEAFF.

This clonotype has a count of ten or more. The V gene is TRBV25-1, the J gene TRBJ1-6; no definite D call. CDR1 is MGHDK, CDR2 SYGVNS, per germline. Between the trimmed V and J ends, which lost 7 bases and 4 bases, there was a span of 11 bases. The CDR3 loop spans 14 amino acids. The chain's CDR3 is CASNLAGYNSPLHF. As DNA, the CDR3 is TGTGCCAGCAACCTCGCGGGGTATAATTCACCCCTCCACTTT.

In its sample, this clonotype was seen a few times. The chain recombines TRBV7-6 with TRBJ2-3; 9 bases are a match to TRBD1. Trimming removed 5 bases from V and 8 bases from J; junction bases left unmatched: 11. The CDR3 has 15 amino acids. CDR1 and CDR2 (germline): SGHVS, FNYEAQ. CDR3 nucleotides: TGTGCCAGCAGCCGAACAGGGGGCCTCGAGGGTACGCAGTATTTT. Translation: CASSRTGGLEGTQYF.

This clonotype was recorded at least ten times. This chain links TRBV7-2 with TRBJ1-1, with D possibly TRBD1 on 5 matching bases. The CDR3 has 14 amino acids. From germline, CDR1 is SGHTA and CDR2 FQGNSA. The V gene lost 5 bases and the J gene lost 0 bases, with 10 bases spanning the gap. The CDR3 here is CASSPRQLNTEAFF. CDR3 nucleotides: TGTGCCAGCAGCCCTCGACAGTTGAACACTGAAGCTTTCTTT.

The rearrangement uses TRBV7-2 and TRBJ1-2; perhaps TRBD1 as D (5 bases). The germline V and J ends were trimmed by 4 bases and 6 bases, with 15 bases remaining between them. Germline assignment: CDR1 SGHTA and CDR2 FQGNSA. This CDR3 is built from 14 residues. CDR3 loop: CASSSNWGGDGYTF. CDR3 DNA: TGTGCCAGCAGCTCCAACTGGGGGGGAGATGGCTACACCTTC.

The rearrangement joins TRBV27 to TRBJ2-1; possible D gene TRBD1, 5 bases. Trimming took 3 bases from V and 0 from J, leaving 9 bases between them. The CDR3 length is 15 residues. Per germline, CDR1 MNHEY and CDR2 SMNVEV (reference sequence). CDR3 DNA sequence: TGTGCCAGCAGTTTCAGACAGATCTCCTACAATGAGCAGTTCTTC. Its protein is CASSFRQISYNEQFF.

CDR3 in amino acids: CASSLVGMWTEAFF. As DNA, the CDR3 is TGTGCCAGCAGCTTGGTAGGGATGTGGACTGAAGCTTTCTTT. The chain joins TRBV5-4 to TRBJ1-1; no definite D call. This CDR3 region has 14 residues. In germline, CDR1 is SGHNT, CDR2 YYREEE (reference sequence). V gave up 0 bases and J gave up 5 bases, with 11 bases separating them.

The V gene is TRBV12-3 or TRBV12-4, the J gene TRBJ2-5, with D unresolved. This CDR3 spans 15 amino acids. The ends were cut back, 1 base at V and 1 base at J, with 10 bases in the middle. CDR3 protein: CASSLVSSPQETQYF. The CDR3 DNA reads TGTGCCAGCAGTTTAGTTAGCAGCCCCCAAGAGACCCAGTACTTC.

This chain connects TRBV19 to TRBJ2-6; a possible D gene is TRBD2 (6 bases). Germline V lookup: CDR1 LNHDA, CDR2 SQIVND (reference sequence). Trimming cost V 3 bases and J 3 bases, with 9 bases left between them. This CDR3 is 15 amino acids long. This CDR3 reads CASSMRRDGANVLTF. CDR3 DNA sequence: TGTGCCAGTAGTATGAGGAGGGATGGGGCCAACGTCCTGACTTTC.

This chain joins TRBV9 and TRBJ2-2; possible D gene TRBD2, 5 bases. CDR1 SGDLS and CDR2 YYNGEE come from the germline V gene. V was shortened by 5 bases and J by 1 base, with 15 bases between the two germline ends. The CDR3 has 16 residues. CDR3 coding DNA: TGTGCCAGCAGTCAACGGGGAGTCCAGAACACCGGGGAGCTGTTTTTT. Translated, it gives CASSQRGVQNTGELFF.

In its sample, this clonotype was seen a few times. CDR3 in amino acids: CASTSSGGYTQYF. The DNA for the CDR3 is TGTGCCAGCACCTCAAGCGGGGGCTATACGCAGTATTTT. The chain has TRBV6-1 and TRBJ2-3, with 8 bases aligning to TRBD2. After removal of 7 bases from V and 7 bases from J, the junction contained 7 bases not matched to a gene. The CDR3 covers 13 residues. From germline, CDR1 is MNHNS and CDR2 SASEGT.

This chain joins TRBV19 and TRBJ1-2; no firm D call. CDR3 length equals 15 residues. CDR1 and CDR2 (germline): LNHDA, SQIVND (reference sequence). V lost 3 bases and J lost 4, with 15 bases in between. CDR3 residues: CASSILPTASYGYTF. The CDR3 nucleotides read TGTGCCAGTAGTATCTTACCTACAGCCTCCTATGGCTACACCTTC.

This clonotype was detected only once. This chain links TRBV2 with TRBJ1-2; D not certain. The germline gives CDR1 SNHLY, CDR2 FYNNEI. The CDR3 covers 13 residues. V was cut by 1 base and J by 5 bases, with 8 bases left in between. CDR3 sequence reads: CASSEGGPYGYTF. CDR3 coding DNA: TGTGCCAGCAGTGAAGGCGGGCCTTATGGCTACACCTTC. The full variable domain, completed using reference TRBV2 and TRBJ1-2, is EPEVTQTPSHQVTQMGQEVILRCVPISNHLYFYWYRQILGQKVEFLVSFYNNEISEKSEIFDDQFSVERPDGSNFTLKIRSTKLEDSAMYFCASSEGGPYGYTFGSGTRLTVV.

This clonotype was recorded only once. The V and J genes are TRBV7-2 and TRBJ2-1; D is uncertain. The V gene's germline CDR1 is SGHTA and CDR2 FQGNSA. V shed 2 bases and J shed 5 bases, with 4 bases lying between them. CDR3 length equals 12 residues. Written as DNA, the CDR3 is TGTGCCAGCAGCTTATGGCACAATGAGCAGTTCTTC. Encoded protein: CASSLWHNEQFF.

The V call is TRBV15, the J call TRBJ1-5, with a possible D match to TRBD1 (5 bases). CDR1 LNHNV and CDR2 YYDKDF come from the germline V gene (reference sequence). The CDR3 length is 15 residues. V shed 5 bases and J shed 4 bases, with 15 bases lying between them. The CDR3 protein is CATSWDRGRNQPQHF. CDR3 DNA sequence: TGTGCCACCAGCTGGGACCGGGGCCGGAATCAGCCCCAGCATTTT.

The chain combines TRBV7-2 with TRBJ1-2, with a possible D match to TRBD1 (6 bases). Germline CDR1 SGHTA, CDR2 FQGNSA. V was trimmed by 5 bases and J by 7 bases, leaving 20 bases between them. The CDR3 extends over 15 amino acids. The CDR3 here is CASSRFLAGAFGYTF. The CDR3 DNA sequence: TGTGCCAGCAGCCGTTTTTTAGCAGGGGCATTTGGCTACACCTTC.

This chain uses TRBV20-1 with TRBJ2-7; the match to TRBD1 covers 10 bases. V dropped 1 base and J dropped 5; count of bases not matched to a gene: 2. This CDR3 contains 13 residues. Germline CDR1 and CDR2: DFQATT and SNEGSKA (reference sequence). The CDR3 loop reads CSARGDRGHEQYF. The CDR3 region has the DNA TGCAGTGCTAGAGGGGACAGGGGACACGAGCAGTACTTC.

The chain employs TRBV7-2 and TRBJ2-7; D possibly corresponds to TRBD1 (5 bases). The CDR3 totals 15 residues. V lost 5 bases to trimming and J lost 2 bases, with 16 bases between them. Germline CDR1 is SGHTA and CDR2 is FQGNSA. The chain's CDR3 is CASSPRRGDTYEQYF. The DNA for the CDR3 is TGTGCCAGCAGCCCGAGAAGGGGCGACACCTACGAGCAGTACTTC.

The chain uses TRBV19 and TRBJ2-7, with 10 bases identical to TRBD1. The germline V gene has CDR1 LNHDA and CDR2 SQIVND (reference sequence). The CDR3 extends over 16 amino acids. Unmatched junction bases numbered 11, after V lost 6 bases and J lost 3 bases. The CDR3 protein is CASSPSSTGGHYEQYF. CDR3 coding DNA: TGTGCCAGTAGCCCCTCCTCGACAGGGGGCCACTACGAGCAGTACTTC.

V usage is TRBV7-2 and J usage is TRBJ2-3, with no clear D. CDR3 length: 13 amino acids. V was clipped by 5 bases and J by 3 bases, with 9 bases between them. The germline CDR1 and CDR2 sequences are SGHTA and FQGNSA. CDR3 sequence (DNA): TGTGCCAGCAGCCGCGCTACGACAGATACGCAGTATTTT. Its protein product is CASSRATTDTQYF.

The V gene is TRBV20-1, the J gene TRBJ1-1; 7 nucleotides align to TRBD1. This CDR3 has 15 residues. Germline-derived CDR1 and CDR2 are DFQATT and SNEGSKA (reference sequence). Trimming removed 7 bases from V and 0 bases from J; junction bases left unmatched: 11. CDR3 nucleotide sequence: TGCAGTGTCCCACTCCTAGGGACAGTGAACACTGAAGCTTTCTTT. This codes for CSVPLLGTVNTEAFF.

Here the CDR3 DNA reads TGTGCCGGTGGGCGGGACACCTACAATGAGCAGTTCTTC. Translation: CAGGRDTYNEQFF. The genes are TRBV7-2 and TRBJ2-1, with D perhaps matching TRBD1 or TRBD2 (6 bases each). V lost 11 bases to trimming and J lost 2 bases, with 13 bases between them. This CDR3 spans 13 amino acids. Germline lookup yields CDR1 SGHTA and CDR2 FQGNSA.

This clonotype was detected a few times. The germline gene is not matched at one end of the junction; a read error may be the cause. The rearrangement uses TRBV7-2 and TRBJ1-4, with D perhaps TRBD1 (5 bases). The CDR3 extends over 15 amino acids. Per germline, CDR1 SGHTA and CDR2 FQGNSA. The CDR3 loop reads CASSFDGGSNEKLFF. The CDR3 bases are TGTGCCAGCAGCTTCGACGGGGGGTCTAACGAAAAACTGTTTTTT.

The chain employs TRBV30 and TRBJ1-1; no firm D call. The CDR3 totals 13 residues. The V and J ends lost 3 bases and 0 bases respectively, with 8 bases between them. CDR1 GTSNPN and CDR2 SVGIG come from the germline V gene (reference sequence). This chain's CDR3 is CAWRGSMNTEAFF. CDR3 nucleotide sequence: TGTGCCTGGAGAGGCAGCATGAACACTGAAGCTTTCTTT. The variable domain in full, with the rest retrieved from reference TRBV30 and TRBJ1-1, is SQTIHQWPATLVQPVGSPLSLECTVEGTSNPNLYWYRQAAGRGLQLLFYSVGIGQISSEVPQNLSASRPQDRQFILSSKKLLLSDSGFYLCAWRGSMNTEAFFGQGTRLTVV.

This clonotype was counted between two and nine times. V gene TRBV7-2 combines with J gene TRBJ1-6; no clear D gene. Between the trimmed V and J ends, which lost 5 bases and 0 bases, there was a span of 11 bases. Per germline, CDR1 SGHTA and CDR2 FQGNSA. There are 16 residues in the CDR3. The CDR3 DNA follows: TGTGCCAGCAGCCGAACGGCGGGCTCCTATAATTCACCCCTCCACTTT. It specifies CASSRTAGSYNSPLHF.